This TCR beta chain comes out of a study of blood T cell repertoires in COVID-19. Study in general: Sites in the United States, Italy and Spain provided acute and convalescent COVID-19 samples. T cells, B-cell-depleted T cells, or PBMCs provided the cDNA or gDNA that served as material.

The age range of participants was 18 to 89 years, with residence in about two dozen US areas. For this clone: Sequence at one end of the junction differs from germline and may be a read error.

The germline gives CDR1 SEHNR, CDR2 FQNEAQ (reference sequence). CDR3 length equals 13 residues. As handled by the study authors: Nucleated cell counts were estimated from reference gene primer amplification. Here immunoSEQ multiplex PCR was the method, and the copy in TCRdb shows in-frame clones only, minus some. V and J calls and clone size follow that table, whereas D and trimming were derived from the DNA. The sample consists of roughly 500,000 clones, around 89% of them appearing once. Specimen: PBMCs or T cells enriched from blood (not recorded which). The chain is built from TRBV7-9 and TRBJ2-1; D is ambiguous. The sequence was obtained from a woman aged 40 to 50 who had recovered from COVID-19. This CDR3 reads CASTLASSHEQFF. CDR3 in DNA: TGTGCCAGCACCTTAGCTAGTTCGCATGAGCAGTTCTTC.